The present T cell receptor beta chain was sequenced within a study of response to subunit inactivated influenza vaccine. The CDR3 contains 15 residues. V was pared by 5 bases and J by 2 bases, with 4 bases of the junction left unmatched. From germline, CDR1 is KGHSH and CDR2 LQKENI. TCRdb re-derived calls from the RT-PCR reads in MiXCR, one entry per CDR3 protein. This table holds 500,000 to 550,000 distinct CDR3 sequences, approximately 7.3% found once. Whole-study results and caveats: The study's authors posited that every seasonal influenza vaccination enlists few new T cells.

This clonotype was observed at least ten times. What it binds is unknown. The V gene is TRBV18, the J gene TRBJ2-2; 8 bases line up with TRBD1. This TCR was sampled from a man aged 50-75 years who received an inactivated influenza vaccine. The sample here was PBMCs from blood, taken approximately 25 months after vaccination. The CDR3 nucleotides read TGTGCCAGCTCATGGACAGGGACCAACACCGGGGAGCTGTTTTTT. Amino acid sequence: CASSWTGTNTGELFF.